The T cell receptor beta chain described here comes from a study of long-term antiretroviral therapy in people with HIV. Points from the study as a whole: The data indicate that diversity increased after ART but remained below transplant donor controls. Pre-ART expanded TRB clones stayed dominant throughout, though often decreasing after ART.

Turning to this clone: Its antigen is unknown.

Version v3.0 of the immunoSEQ assay was performed at survey level. Method: immunoSEQ multiplex PCR; TCRdb's copy keeps in-frame clones and lacks some. The table lists 20,000 to 25,000 clones, about 82% of them singletons. Germline assignment: CDR1 SGHVS and CDR2 FNYEAQ. CDR3 length: 13 residues. V was clipped by 1 base and J by 4 bases, with 8 bases between them. This chain joins TRBV7-6 and TRBJ2-7; D is unresolved. The material sequenced was unsorted PBMCs, taken 1.3 years after starting antiretroviral therapy. This receptor was identified in a man aged 60-69 years with HIV. The CDR3: CASSLGQVYEQYF. In DNA, the CDR3 is TGTGCCAGCAGCTTAGGCCAGGTTTACGAGCAGTACTTC.